This T cell receptor (beta chain) came from a study of blood T cell repertoires in COVID-19. Study in general: The United States, Italy and Spain supplied acute and convalescent COVID-19 samples.

Clinical history reported by participants formed the basis on which cohorts were assigned. V lost 5 bases and J lost 6, with 13 bases in between. This CDR3 has 13 amino acids. TCRdb keeps only in-frame clones here, not all; method: immunoSEQ multiplex PCR. The data hold around 250,000 clones, with roughly 88% observed a single time. Sequenced material: PBMCs or T cells enriched from blood (not recorded which). The receptor was isolated from a middle-aged woman who had been exposed to COVID-19. The chain employs TRBV12-3 or TRBV12-4 and TRBJ1-2; tentatively, D is TRBD1 (6 bases). CDR3 in amino acids: CASSGQLTDGYTF. The CDR3 region has the DNA TGTGCCAGCAGTGGACAGCTAACGGATGGCTACACCTTC.